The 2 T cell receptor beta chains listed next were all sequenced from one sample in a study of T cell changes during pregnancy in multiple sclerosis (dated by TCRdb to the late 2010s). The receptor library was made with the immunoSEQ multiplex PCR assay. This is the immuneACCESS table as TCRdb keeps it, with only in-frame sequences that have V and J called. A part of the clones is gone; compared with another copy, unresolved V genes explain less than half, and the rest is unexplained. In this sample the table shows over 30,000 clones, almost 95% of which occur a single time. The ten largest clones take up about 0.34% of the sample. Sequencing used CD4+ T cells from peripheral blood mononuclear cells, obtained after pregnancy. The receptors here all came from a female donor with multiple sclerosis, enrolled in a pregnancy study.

CDR3 region: CASSAYTVAGGLADTQYF. DNA of the CDR3: TGTGCCAGCAGCGCCTACACCGTAGCGGGGGGGCTAGCAGATACGCAGTATTTT. J is TRBJ2-3 and V is TRBV9, with 11 bases identical to TRBD2. Trimming took 3 bases from V and 4 from J; bases not matched to a gene: 13. In germline, CDR1 is SGDLS, CDR2 YYNGEE. This CDR3 region has 18 residues.

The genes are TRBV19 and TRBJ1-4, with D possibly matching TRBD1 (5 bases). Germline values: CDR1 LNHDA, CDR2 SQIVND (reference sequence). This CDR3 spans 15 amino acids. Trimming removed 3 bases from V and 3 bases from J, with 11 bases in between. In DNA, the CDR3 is TGTGCCAGTAGTATCGGCCGGGGGGCTAATGAAAAACTGTTTTTT. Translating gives CASSIGRGANEKLFF.